This TCR beta chain was recovered during a study of T cell responses to AZD1222 COVID-19 vaccine. Regarding the study as a whole: Variant regions that are unmutated are reportedly the target of nearly half of spike-specific TCRs.

The data were produced by immunoSEQ multiplex PCR, yet TCRdb's version contains in-frame clones alone and is incomplete. The data contain around 150,000 clones, about 93% of them singletons. Trimming shortened V by 2 bases and J by 4 bases, and 8 bases separated the two germline ends. The CDR3 totals 13 residues. CDR1 and CDR2 (germline): KGHSH, LQKENI. Comments on this clone: The antigen is undetermined.

The source was peripheral blood, collected 28 days after the second AZD1222 dose. This TCR was recovered from an adult who received the AZD1222 COVID-19 vaccine. The chain has TRBV18 and TRBJ1-2; D not certain. In DNA, the CDR3 is TGTGCCAGCTCACCAGAGGCGGTCTATGGCTACACCTTC. Translating gives CASSPEAVYGYTF.